These T cell receptor beta chains were read from a single sample in a study of siplizumab effects on memory and regulatory T cells. Produced via immunoSEQ multiplex PCR; TCRdb's table is partial and in-frame only. The table shows about 82,000 clones, with 87% occurring only once. Sample: Tregs sorted from blood. The receptors stem from a human donor in good health. Both conserved end residues are part of each CDR3. The D gene is left open where the match is weak. A clone size is listed for some rows: how often the clone was seen (once, few, many), or a class if it is expanded.

v_call	j_call	clone_size	d_call	cdr3_aa	cdr3_nt
TRBV6-5	TRBJ1-2	-	TRBD1	CASSYTRTGHYGYTF	TGTGCCAGCAGTTACACCAGGACAGGGCATTATGGCTACACCTTC
TRBV7-3	TRBJ1-2	-	-	CASSLQGGGVIDTF	TGTGCCAGCAGCTTACAGGGAGGAGGAGTTATTGACACCTTC
TRBV6-5	TRBJ2-2	-	TRBD2	CASRGTSGNTGELFF	TGTGCCAGCAGAGGGACTAGCGGGAACACCGGGGAGCTGTTTTTT
TRBV6-5	TRBJ1-2	-	-	CASSYIGQVGNYGYTF	TGTGCCAGCAGTTATATAGGGCAGGTGGGAAACTATGGCTACACCTTC
TRBV28	TRBJ1-6	-	-	CASSLRSYNSPLHF	TGTGCCAGCAGTTTGCGCTCCTATAATTCACCCCTCCACTTT
TRBV7-6	TRBJ1-5	-	TRBD1	CASSLGQGNQPQHF	TGTGCCAGCAGCTTGGGACAGGGCAATCAGCCCCAGCATTTT
TRBV5-4	TRBJ1-2	-	-	CASSSQGIENGYTF	TGTGCCAGCAGCTCTCAGGGGATTGAGAATGGCTACACCTTC
TRBV5-1	TRBJ2-7	-	-	CASSTGTSAAASEQYF	TGCGCCAGCAGCACAGGGACGTCCGCAGCGGCTTCCGAGCAGTACTTC
TRBV27	TRBJ1-2	-	-	CASSLSMGASYYGYTF	TGTGCCAGCAGTTTATCGATGGGGGCCTCCTACTATGGCTACACCTTC
TRBV9	TRBJ2-5	-	TRBD1	CASSVGGQGRETQYF	TGTGCCAGCAGCGTAGGAGGACAGGGAAGGGAGACCCAGTACTTC
TRBV6-1	TRBJ1-5	-	TRBD1	CASSSRGPRPQHF	TGTGCCAGCAGTTCCAGGGGGCCTCGGCCCCAGCATTTT
TRBV5-5	TRBJ2-1	once	-	CASSLIWGNEQFF	TGTGCCAGCAGCTTGATATGGGGCAATGAGCAGTTCTTC
TRBV11-2	TRBJ1-2	-	-	CASSVGSYYGYTF	TGTGCCAGCAGCGTCGGGAGCTACTATGGCTACACCTTC
TRBV10-1	TRBJ2-3	-	-	CASSDRFSDTQYF	TGCGCCAGCAGCGATAGATTCTCAGATACGCAGTATTTT
TRBV5-1	TRBJ2-3	-	TRBD2	CASSLAIVAGTTTDTQYF	TGCGCCAGCAGCTTGGCCATAGTAGCGGGAACGACCACAGATACGCAGTATTTT
TRBV10-2	TRBJ1-6	-	TRBD1	CASRGTGASYNSPLHF	TGCGCCAGCAGGGGGACAGGGGCTTCCTATAATTCACCCCTCCACTTT
TRBV11-3	TRBJ2-1	-	-	CASSYDNEQFF	TGTGCCAGCAGCTACGACAATGAGCAGTTCTTC